This T cell receptor beta chain was identified during a study of regulatory T cells in long-lasting Graves disease. Construction of the TCR beta libraries employed iRepertoire HTBI primers in conjunction with Arm-PCR of CDR3 regions. One entry per CDR3 protein results from TCRdb running MiXCR on the multiplex PCR reads. The sample consists of hundreds of thousands of distinct CDR3 sequences, roughly 16% of them appearing once. Documented time point: newly diagnosed GD, antithyroid drugs for less than 3 months. Making the TCR library involved RNA that had been extracted from PBMCs. This clonotype was seen ten or more times. These data were also reused for a study on T cells in Graves' hyperthyroidism and ophthalmopathy.

The receptor was derived from a woman in her twenties or thirties with Graves disease. The material sequenced was peripheral blood mononuclear cells (PBMCs), taken at new diagnosis, from a patient treated with antithyroid drugs.

The CDR3 nucleotides read TGCGCCAGCAGCGGATTAGGGGGAAGGGACACTGAAGCTTTCTTT. It encodes CASSGLGGRDTEAFF. The chain couples TRBV5-1 to TRBJ1-1, with a tentative D call TRBD1 (6 bases). The CDR3 totals 15 residues. The germline V gene encodes CDR1 SGHRS and CDR2 YFSETQ. Trimming left V 4 bases short and J 3 bases short, with 16 bases between.